These 18 T cell receptor beta chains share one sample of origin, sequenced in a study of CD8+CD57+ T cells in acquired aplastic anemia. Researchers used genomic DNA as the template to profile TCR beta VDJ and CDR3. A single record per CDR3 protein comes from TCRdb applying MiXCR to the reads. The table has 200,000 to 250,000 distinct CDR3 sequences, about 59% seen once. Sequenced: sorted CD4+, CD8+, or CD8+CD57+ T cells (not recorded which) from PBMCs. These receptors originate from a human donor in good health.

This clonotype was picked up a small number of times. The rearrangement uses TRBV7-6 and TRBJ2-5; D gene unclear. Germline V gene lookup returns CDR1 SGHVS and CDR2 FNYEAQ. The CDR3 consists of 13 residues. Trimming removed 1 base at V and 6 bases at J, with 9 bases between. Here the CDR3 DNA reads TGTGCCAGCAGCTTAGGTCCGCAAAAGACCCAGTACTTC. It encodes CASSLGPQKTQYF.

This chain joins TRBV20-1 and TRBJ2-7; TRBD1 matches 9 bases. In germline, CDR1 is DFQATT, CDR2 SNEGSKA (reference sequence). CDR3 size: 13 residues. The trim removed 3 bases at V and 3 bases at J, leaving 3 bases unmatched. The CDR3, as DNA: TGCAGTGCTAGGGGACAGGGACTCTACGAGCAGTACTTC. Amino acid sequence: CSARGQGLYEQYF.

This clonotype has at least ten counts. The V and J genes are TRBV6-5 and TRBJ2-7, with D perhaps TRBD2 (5 bases). The V and J ends lost 3 bases and 3 bases respectively, with 15 bases between them. There are 15 residues in the CDR3. CDR1 is MNHEY and CDR2 is SVGAGI in the germline V gene. In DNA, the CDR3 is TGTGCCAGCAGTTATGGAGGCGGCGGCGGCTACGAGCAGTACTTC. This encodes CASSYGGGGGYEQYF.

The CDR3 region has the DNA TGTGCCAGCAGCTTATCAGCGGGGGGATCCTACGAGCAGTACTTC. Translated: CASSLSAGGSYEQYF. V and J are TRBV7-2 and TRBJ2-7; 9 bases are a match to TRBD2. This CDR3 spans 15 amino acids. Germline V gene data show CDR1 as SGHTA and CDR2 as FQGNSA. The J segment lost 1 base and the V segment lost 2 bases, leaving 3 bases of the junction unmatched.

This clonotype was seen a few times. The chain couples TRBV7-9 to TRBJ2-7; no definite D call. The CDR3 has 13 residues. The V gene's germline CDR1 is SEHNR and CDR2 FQNEAQ (reference sequence). V lost 1 base and J lost 3, with 7 bases in between. CDR3 in amino acids: CASSLDDGYEQYF. The CDR3 DNA follows: TGTGCCAGCAGCTTAGATGACGGCTACGAGCAGTACTTC.

CDR3 in amino acids: CASSLTSDYGYTF. As DNA, the CDR3 is TGTGCCAGCAGTTTAACGTCAGACTATGGCTACACCTTC. V usage is TRBV12-3 or TRBV12-4 and J usage is TRBJ1-2, with D unclear. V was cut by 2 bases and J by 3 bases, with 7 bases left in between. The CDR3 is made up of 13 amino acids.

This clonotype was observed at least ten times. The V call is TRBV13, the J call TRBJ2-7, with D tentatively TRBD1 (6 bases). Germline CDR1 reads PRHDT; CDR2 reads FYEKMQ (reference sequence). This CDR3 comprises 14 residues. Between the trimmed V and J ends, which lost 4 bases and 0 bases, there was a span of 10 bases. This CDR3 is CASSYHRASYEQYF. The CDR3 DNA reads as TGTGCCAGCAGCTACCACAGGGCCTCCTACGAGCAGTACTTC. The entire variable domain, with the rest obtained from reference TRBV13 and TRBJ2-7, is as follows: AAGVIQSPRHLIKEKRETATLKCYPIPRHDTVYWYQQGPGQDPQFLISFYEKMQSDKGSIPDRFSAQQFSDYHSELNMSSLELGDSALYFCASSYHRASYEQYFGPGTRLTVT.

The genes are TRBV9 and TRBJ2-3; 10 bases fit TRBD2. V gave up 1 base and J gave up 4 bases; unmatched junction bases: 12. The V gene's germline CDR1 is SGDLS and CDR2 YYNGEE. The CDR3 covers 18 residues. The CDR3 coding sequence is TGTGCCAGCAGCGTACTAGCGGGGGCCCAGATAAGAGCAGATACGCAGTATTTT. Translated: CASSVLAGAQIRADTQYF.

A few counts support this clonotype. The chain couples TRBV7-3 to TRBJ2-3; 7 bases align to TRBD2. Germline CDR1 is SGHTA and CDR2 is FQGTGA. The CDR3 covers 16 residues. J was trimmed by 0 bases and V by 2 bases; bases with no gene match: 5. The CDR3 coding sequence is TGTGCCAGCAGCTTACAGGCTAGCGGCAGCACAGATACGCAGTATTTT. Translated, it gives CASSLQASGSTDTQYF.

This chain connects TRBV20-1 to TRBJ2-3; tentatively, D is TRBD2 (6 bases). Between the trimmed V and J ends, which lost 2 bases and 1 base, there was a span of 13 bases. Germline V gene sequence: CDR1 DFQATT, CDR2 SNEGSKA (reference sequence). This CDR3 contains 15 residues. The CDR3 spells CSARREVVGTDTQYF. For the CDR3, the DNA is TGCAGTGCTAGAAGGGAGGTAGTGGGCACAGATACGCAGTATTTT.

This rearrangement joins TRBV7-2 to TRBJ1-5; 7 nucleotides line up with TRBD1. Germline trimming cut 1 base from V and 3 bases from J; bases unmatched to any gene: 3. The CDR3 consists of 15 residues. Germline V gene lookup returns CDR1 SGHTA and CDR2 FQGNSA. The CDR3 is CASSLVDRDNQPQHF. The CDR3 DNA follows: TGTGCCAGCAGCTTAGTCGACAGGGACAATCAGCCCCAGCATTTT.

V usage is TRBV14 and J usage is TRBJ1-1; no firm D call. Germline V CDR1 and CDR2: SGHDN, FVKESK. Trimming removed 1 base at V and 0 bases at J, with 15 bases between. The CDR3 has 17 residues. The CDR3 nucleotides read TGTGCCAGCAGCCAAGCTGAAGTGGGGTACATGAACACTGAAGCTTTCTTT. Its translation: CASSQAEVGYMNTEAFF.

This chain connects TRBV5-1 to TRBJ2-2, with 10 nucleotides matching TRBD2. Germline values: CDR1 SGHRS, CDR2 YFSETQ. After removal of 2 bases from V and 2 bases from J, the junction contained 3 bases not matched to a gene. This CDR3 spans 16 amino acids. The CDR3 DNA sequence: TGCGCCAGCAGCTTAGCGGGGGGGCCTAACACCGGGGAGCTGTTTTTT. It specifies CASSLAGGPNTGELFF.

This clonotype was seen ten or more times. The V and J genes are TRBV29-1 and TRBJ2-7; TRBD1 matches 7 bases. V was pared by 2 bases and J by 2 bases, with 6 bases of the junction left unmatched. The CDR3 is 14 residues long. CDR1 SQVTM and CDR2 ANQGSEA come from the germline V gene. As DNA, the CDR3 is TGCAGCGTTGAAAAACCGGGACAGACCTACGAGCAGTACTTC. Translating it yields CSVEKPGQTYEQYF.

The sample holds a few counts of this clonotype. With a much larger clone just one base away, this may be a read error. V usage is TRBV12-3 or TRBV12-4 and J usage is TRBJ1-1; D is uncertain. The CDR3 spans 13 residues. The CDR3 loop reads CASSFGVYTEASF. The CDR3 nucleotides read TGTGCCAGCAGTTTTGGGGTTTACACTGAAGCTTCCTTT.

This clonotype was seen ten or more times. The rearrangement uses TRBV7-9 and TRBJ1-1; D unresolved. CDR1 and CDR2 from the germline V gene are SEHNR and FQNEAQ (reference sequence). CDR3 size: 14 residues. V lost 3 bases and J 0 bases, leaving 8 bases between the germline ends. CDR3 in amino acids: CASSLRALNTEAFF. CDR3 DNA sequence: TGTGCCAGCAGCTTGAGGGCACTGAACACTGAAGCTTTCTTT.

The chain carries TRBV7-8 and TRBJ2-1; 8 bases match TRBD2. Germline V CDR1 and CDR2: SGHVS, FQNEAQ. V was clipped by 1 base and J by 9 bases; unmatched bases: 5. CDR3 length: 14 residues. CDR3 loop: CASSLGPSGGEQFF. The CDR3 region has the DNA TGTGCCAGCAGCTTAGGACCGAGCGGGGGTGAGCAGTTCTTC.

The rearrangement uses TRBV7-2 and TRBJ1-1; TRBD1 might be the D (5 bases). V was pared by 5 bases and J by 1 base, with 14 bases between. The CDR3 length is 15 residues. The germline CDR1 and CDR2 sequences are SGHTA and FQGNSA. In DNA form, the CDR3 reads TGTGCCAGCAGCCTATCATTTGGGGCGAACACTGAAGCTTTCTTT. It codes for CASSLSFGANTEAFF.